This T cell receptor beta chain was identified during a study of blood T cell repertoires in COVID-19. On the study more broadly: Samples taken during acute and convalescent COVID-19 were collected in the United States, Italy and Spain.

Germline V CDR1 and CDR2: LGHNA, YSLEER. Trimming cost V 2 bases and J 9 bases; bases outside gene matches: 7. There are 17 residues in the CDR3. Original analysis: Estimation of nucleated cell counts was performed using reference gene primer amplification. Method: immunoSEQ multiplex PCR; TCRdb's copy keeps in-frame clones and lacks some. The DNA gave D and trimming, while V, J and clone size come from that table. The sample holds around 250,000 clones, around 84% seen once. The source is a woman younger than 35 with acute or convalescent COVID-19. Material for sequencing was peripheral blood. The chain has TRBV4-3 and TRBJ2-1, with 16 bases matching TRBD2. CDR3 nucleotide sequence: TGCGCCAGCAGCCAACGGGGGACTAGCGGGAGGGCCGGTGAGCAGTTCTTC. The encoded protein is CASSQRGTSGRAGEQFF.